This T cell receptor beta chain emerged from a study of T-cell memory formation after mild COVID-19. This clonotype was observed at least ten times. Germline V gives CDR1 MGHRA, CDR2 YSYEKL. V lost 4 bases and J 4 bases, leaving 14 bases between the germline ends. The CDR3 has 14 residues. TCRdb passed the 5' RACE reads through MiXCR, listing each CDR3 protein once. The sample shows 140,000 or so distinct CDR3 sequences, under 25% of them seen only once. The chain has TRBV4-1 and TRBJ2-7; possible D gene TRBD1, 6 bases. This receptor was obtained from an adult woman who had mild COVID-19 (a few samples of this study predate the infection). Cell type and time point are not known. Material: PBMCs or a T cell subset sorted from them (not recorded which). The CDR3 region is CASSRGRGVYEQYF. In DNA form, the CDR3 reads TGCGCCAGCAGCCGTGGCAGGGGTGTTTACGAGCAGTACTTC.